Below are 3 T cell receptor beta chains sequenced from a single sample in a study of beta chain features in type 1 diabetes. Findings and limits, study-wide: Type 1 diabetes patients had moderately but significantly shorter TCRB CDR3s in all four CD4+ subsets.

No antigen is known for these receptors. Isolated RNA was reverse transcribed in full, so expressed TCRB transcripts were sequenced. Clones were sequenced by immunoSEQ multiplex PCR, and TCRdb holds only the in-frame ones, with some missing. The data show about 150,000 clones, 10% seen once. The sequenced material came from central memory CD4+ T cells from blood. All receptors come from a man aged 25 to 45 with type 1 diabetes.

This clone was recorded a few times. The V gene is TRBV5-4, the J gene TRBJ2-3, with D possibly matching TRBD1 (6 bases). Germline V CDR1 and CDR2: SGHNT, YYREEE (reference sequence). V was pared by 2 bases and J by 0 bases, with 7 bases between. This CDR3 region has 14 residues. This chain's CDR3 is CASSFTGSTDTQYF. The CDR3 DNA sequence: TGTGCCAGCAGCTTCACAGGGAGCACAGATACGCAGTATTTT.

This chain connects TRBV2 to TRBJ2-7; 7 positions agree with TRBD1. CDR3 length: 14 amino acids. Germline V CDR1 and CDR2: SNHLY, FYNNEI. Trimming cost V 8 bases and J 2 bases; bases outside gene matches: 9. The CDR3 region is CASRSGTVTYEQYF. In DNA, the CDR3 is TGTGCCAGCCGTTCCGGGACAGTGACCTACGAGCAGTACTTC. The full variable domain, rest sourced from reference TRBV2 and TRBJ2-7, is EPEVTQTPSHQVTQMGQEVILRCVPISNHLYFYWYRQILGQKVEFLVSFYNNEISEKSEIFDDQFSVERPDGSNFTLKIRSTKLEDSAMYFCASRSGTVTYEQYFGPGTRLTVT.

This clone has just a few counts. V and J are TRBV7-9 and TRBJ2-5, with 8 bases fitting TRBD2. Trimming removed 5 bases from V and 4 bases from J; junction bases left unmatched: 0. The CDR3 has 12 residues. Per germline, CDR1 SEHNR and CDR2 FQNEAQ (reference sequence). CDR3 loop: CASSTSGETQYF. The CDR3 DNA reads TGTGCCAGCAGCACTAGCGGAGAGACCCAGTACTTC.